This T cell receptor (beta chain) was identified during a study of blood T cell repertoires in COVID-19 (TCRdb year 2020). Some background on the complete study: The collaborator samples originated in the United States, Italy and Spain and spanned the acute and convalescent phases of COVID-19. The dataset comprised deeply sampled blood TCRbeta repertoires from subjects exposed to, actively infected with, or recovered from COVID-19. HLA class I and class II types, where available, came from metadata supplied by the sample provider rather than from assay-based typing. The sample metadata nearly always contained a de-identified subject ID, COVID-19 status, age in years and sex. Samples were obtained from the ongoing ImmuneRACE study (first 160 participants) and from 1,254 subjects provided by 6 global collaborators. A freely available public database, intended as a resource for researchers studying the immune response to SARS-CoV-2, is where the repertoires were released. The material from the prospective study consisted of cDNA or gDNA derived from T cells, B-cell-depleted T cells, or PBMCs.

The immunoSEQ Assay, a bias-controlled multiplex PCR, was used to amplify TCRbeta CDR3 regions from genomic DNA. In the original analysis: Within the assay, amplification of reference gene primers was used to estimate how many nucleated cells each sample contained. To quantify the absolute abundance of each unique TCRbeta CDR3 rearrangement, sequence reads were collapsed and filtered. For each sample, productive Simpson clonality was calculated by taking the square root of Simpson's diversity index across productive rearrangements. TCRdb stores this immuneACCESS table with in-frame sequences only. Part of the clones is absent; in the studies checked, under half of the shortfall reflects unresolved V genes, and no reason is known for the rest. V and J calls and clone size are as listed in that table; D and trimming were resolved from the DNA. This sample is represented by 270,000 or so clones; nearly 90% of them were singletons. Around 4.6% of the sample belongs to the ten largest clones.

Another Seattle source contributed samples from volunteer blood donors who had recovered from COVID-19. Whole blood was collected in K2EDTA tubes by collaborating institutions according to the institutions' own protocols. For TCRbeta analysis, collaborators shipped samples in one of three forms: frozen whole blood, isolated PBMCs, or DNA extracted from either of those sample types. Beyond this particular receptor, the publication reports: How much clinical and demographic metadata was included differed by source and by participant, and the metadata was provided uncurated.

As for this clone: What this receptor recognizes is not known. Base qualities are not recorded, but no much larger clone differs from it by a single base.

There are 14 amino acids in the CDR3, from cysteine to phenylalanine inclusive. The DNA shown is the 42-base CDR3, in frame from base 1. In the germline V gene, CDR1 corresponds to MNHEY and CDR2 to SVGAGI. Germline trimming: 2 bases from V, 2 bases from J; junction bases outside gene matches: 0. The V and J genes are TRBV6-5 and TRBJ1-3; the central 7 bases match TRBD1. This TCR was sampled from a woman in her forties who had recovered from COVID-19. Sequencing input: peripheral blood. The nucleotides read TGTGCCAGCAGTTACGGACAGGCTGGAAACACCATATATTTT. Its amino acids are CASSYGQAGNTIYF.